These T cell receptor beta chains were read from a single sample in a study of cytomegalovirus exposure and HLA in healthy donors. The data were produced by immunoSEQ multiplex PCR, yet TCRdb's version contains in-frame clones alone and is incomplete. The sample contains more than 150,000 clones, 65% to 85% of which appear only once. The sequenced sample was PBMCs. The receptors originated from a woman under 40 in good health and CMV-seropositive. CDR3s include the opening cysteine and the closing phenylalanine or tryptophan. D genes are given only for firm matches. Size values are once, few and many counts, or a class for expanded clones, and some rows have none.

j_gene: TRBJ1-2
d_gene: TRBD1
abundance: .
v_gene: TRBV11-1
CDR3aa: CASSPGVGTGNYGYTF
CDR3nt: TGTGCCAGCAGCCCAGGGGTCGGGACAGGGAACTATGGCTACACCTTC

j_gene: TRBJ1-1
d_gene: TRBD1
abundance: .
v_gene: TRBV10-1
CDR3aa: CASSDMRGPLITEAFF
CDR3nt: TGCGCCAGCAGTGACATGAGGGGGCCTCTCATTACTGAAGCTTTCTTT

j_gene: TRBJ1-2
d_gene: TRBD1
abundance: .
v_gene: TRBV29-1
CDR3aa: CSVETGGYGYTF
CDR3nt: TGCAGCGTTGAGACAGGGGGCTATGGCTACACCTTC

j_gene: TRBJ2-7
d_gene: .
abundance: .
v_gene: TRBV19
CDR3aa: CASTLTGSYEQYF
CDR3nt: TGTGCCAGTACCTTGACAGGTTCTTACGAGCAGTACTTC

j_gene: TRBJ1-6
d_gene: TRBD1
abundance: .
v_gene: TRBV2
CDR3aa: CASSGQGYNSPLHF
CDR3nt: TGTGCCAGCTCTGGACAGGGTTACAATTCACCCCTCCACTTT

j_gene: TRBJ2-7
d_gene: TRBD1
abundance: .
v_gene: TRBV10-1
CDR3aa: CASSPSIRTGKTYEQYF
CDR3nt: TGCGCCAGCAGCCCATCGATACGGACAGGGAAAACCTACGAGCAGTACTTC

j_gene: TRBJ2-1
d_gene: TRBD2
abundance: once
v_gene: TRBV28
CDR3aa: CASSLLAGGPNEQFF
CDR3nt: TGTGCCAGCAGTTTACTAGCGGGAGGGCCAAATGAGCAGTTCTTC

j_gene: TRBJ2-3
d_gene: .
abundance: .
v_gene: TRBV9
CDR3aa: CASGPTSSQYF
CDR3nt: TGTGCCAGCGGGCCGACAAGTTCGCAGTATTTT

j_gene: TRBJ2-5
d_gene: TRBD2
abundance: .
v_gene: TRBV18
CDR3aa: CASSPTSGEETQYF
CDR3nt: TGTGCCAGCTCACCGACTAGCGGAGAAGAGACCCAGTACTTC

j_gene: TRBJ2-5
d_gene: TRBD2
abundance: .
v_gene: TRBV28
CDR3aa: CASSFPSSGNQETQYF
CDR3nt: TGTGCCAGCAGTTTTCCTTCTAGCGGGAACCAAGAGACCCAGTACTTC

j_gene: TRBJ2-1
d_gene: .
abundance: .
v_gene: TRBV6-6
CDR3aa: CASGSGHDNEQFF
CDR3nt: TGTGCCAGCGGGTCGGGACACGACAATGAGCAGTTCTTC

j_gene: TRBJ1-1
d_gene: .
abundance: .
v_gene: TRBV9
CDR3aa: CASSVAFREGTEAFF
CDR3nt: TGTGCCAGCAGCGTAGCATTCAGGGAGGGCACTGAAGCTTTCTTT

j_gene: TRBJ1-6
d_gene: .
abundance: .
v_gene: TRBV2
CDR3aa: CASSVSSLSPLHF
CDR3nt: TGTGCCAGCAGTGTTTCATCACTTTCACCCCTCCACTTT

j_gene: TRBJ1-2
d_gene: TRBD1
abundance: .
v_gene: TRBV7-9
CDR3aa: CASSPPGQGMLGGYTF
CDR3nt: TGTGCCAGCAGCCCCCCGGGACAGGGTATGTTAGGCGGCTACACCTTC

j_gene: TRBJ2-5
d_gene: .
abundance: .
v_gene: TRBV7-3
CDR3aa: CASSLSVNVGETQYF
CDR3nt: TGTGCCAGCAGCTTATCAGTGAATGTTGGAGAGACCCAGTACTTC

j_gene: TRBJ1-3
d_gene: .
abundance: .
v_gene: TRBV21-1
CDR3aa: CASPITGAEGGNTIYF
CDR3nt: TGTGCCAGCCCCATAACCGGGGCGGAGGGTGGAAACACCATATATTTT

j_gene: TRBJ1-1
d_gene: .
abundance: .
v_gene: TRBV5-1
CDR3aa: CASRPGDLRTEAFF
CDR3nt: TGCGCCAGCCGCCCGGGGGATCTTAGGACTGAAGCTTTCTTT